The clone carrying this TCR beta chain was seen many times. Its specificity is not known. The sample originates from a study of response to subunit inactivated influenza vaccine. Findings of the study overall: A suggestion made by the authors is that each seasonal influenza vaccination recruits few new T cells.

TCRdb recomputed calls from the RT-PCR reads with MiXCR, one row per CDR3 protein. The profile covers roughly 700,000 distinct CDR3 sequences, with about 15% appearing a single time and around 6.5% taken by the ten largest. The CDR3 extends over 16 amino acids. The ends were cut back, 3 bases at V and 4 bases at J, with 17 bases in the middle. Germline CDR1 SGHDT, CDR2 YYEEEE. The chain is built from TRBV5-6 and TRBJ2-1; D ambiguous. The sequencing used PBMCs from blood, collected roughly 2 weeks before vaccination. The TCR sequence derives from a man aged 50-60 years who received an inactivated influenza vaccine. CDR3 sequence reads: CASSSPVVVSYNEQFF. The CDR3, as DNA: TGTGCCAGCAGCTCTCCCGTTGTGGTTAGTTACAATGAGCAGTTCTTC.